The next 23 T cell receptor beta chains were all read from a single sample in a study of blood T cell repertoires in COVID-19 (dated by TCRdb to the early 2020s). The library was prepared using the immunoSEQ multiplex PCR assay. Held by TCRdb, this immuneACCESS table contains in-frame sequences only and omits some clones. Under half of the omission traces to an unresolved V gene where checked; the cause of the rest is unknown. For this sample there are approximately 300,000 clones; 87% appear just once. The leading ten clones occupy 4.5% to 7% of the sample. Source material: PBMCs or T cells enriched from blood (not recorded which). The receptor set was obtained from a woman under 40 who had recovered from COVID-19.

CDR3 coding DNA: TGTGCCAGCAGGCTAGAAATCGGGGAGCTGTTTTTT. Translation gives CASRLEIGELFF. The rearrangement links TRBV6-5 to TRBJ2-2, with D unresolved. The CDR3 is 12 amino acids. Germline loops: CDR1 MNHEY, CDR2 SVGAGI. Trimming took off 6 bases at V and 7 bases at J, with 9 bases between the two ends.

J is TRBJ1-5 and V is TRBV10-2; 7 nucleotides line up with TRBD1. The germline CDR1 and CDR2 sequences are WSHSY and SAAADI. J lost 4 bases, V lost 7 bases, and 7 bases had no gene match. This CDR3 has 14 residues. The DNA for the CDR3 is TGCGCCAGCAATACCGGGACAGCTAATCAGCCCCAGCATTTT. Protein sequence: CASNTGTANQPQHF.

The chain combines TRBV19 with TRBJ1-3; 7 bases match TRBD1. CDR3 length equals 13 residues. With V trimmed by 7 bases and J by 7 bases, 7 bases remained unmatched. CDR1 and CDR2 (germline): LNHDA, SQIVND (reference sequence). Here the CDR3 reads CASNTGVENTIYF. CDR3 in DNA: TGTGCCAGTAACACAGGGGTGGAGAACACCATATATTTT. Full variable domain (remainder filled in from reference TRBV19 and TRBJ1-3): DGGITQSPKYLFRKEGQNVTLSCEQNLNHDAMYWYRQDPGQGLRLIYYSQIVNDFQKGDIAEGYSVSREKKESFPLTVTSAQKNPTAFYLCASNTGVENTIYFGEGSWLTVV.

The genes are TRBV6-2 or TRBV6-3 and TRBJ2-1, with 12 bases that match TRBD2. V lost 6 bases and J lost 12; bases outside the gene matches: 18. CDR1 is MNHEY, CDR2 SVGEGT, per germline. The CDR3 is made up of 17 amino acids. The CDR3 region is CASSLGVTSGGPPGQFF. Written as DNA, the CDR3 is TGTGCCAGCAGCCTAGGGGTGACTAGCGGGGGACCCCCTGGGCAGTTCTTC.

The V gene is TRBV7-9, the J gene TRBJ2-1; 7 nucleotides match TRBD1. From germline, CDR1 is SEHNR and CDR2 FQNEAQ (reference sequence). V gave up 2 bases and J gave up 4 bases; unmatched junction bases: 8. This CDR3 has 16 residues. Here the CDR3 reads CASSLWGRQGYNEQFF. In nucleotides, the CDR3 is TGTGCCAGCAGCTTATGGGGTCGACAGGGTTACAATGAGCAGTTCTTC.

This clone has only one observation. This chain uses TRBV27 with TRBJ2-1; no firm D call. Germline-derived CDR1 and CDR2 are MNHEY and SMNVEV (reference sequence). This CDR3 spans 14 amino acids. The V gene lost 2 bases and the J gene lost 0 bases, with 5 bases spanning the gap. Written as DNA, the CDR3 is TGTGCCAGCAGTTTAGAGAGCTCCTACAATGAGCAGTTCTTC. Protein product: CASSLESSYNEQFF.

The table lists this clone with a count of one. The chain links TRBV9 to TRBJ2-2; D is ambiguous. This CDR3 is built from 14 residues. V gave up 0 bases and J gave up 6 bases, with 9 bases separating them. Per germline, CDR1 SGDLS and CDR2 YYNGEE. The CDR3 loop reads CASSVVSFPGELFF. CDR3 bases: TGTGCCAGCAGCGTAGTTTCTTTTCCCGGGGAGCTGTTTTTT.

The chain is built from TRBV5-3 and TRBJ1-5; 9 bases align to TRBD1. TRBV5-3 is flagged as an ORF with uncertain function. The length of the CDR3 is 15 residues. The junction had 6 bases not matched to a gene; V was cut back by 3 bases and J by 5 bases. The CDR3 DNA reads TGTGCCAGAAGCTGCGGGACAGGGCGAGATCAGCCCCAGCATTTT. Its translation is CARSCGTGRDQPQHF.

The rearrangement links TRBV9 to TRBJ1-1; D ambiguous. The ends were cut back, 1 base at V and 1 base at J, with 11 bases in the middle. The CDR3 length is 15 residues. The germline CDR1 and CDR2 sequences are SGDLS and YYNGEE. CDR3 residues: CASSVLEGRNTEAFF. CDR3 nucleotide sequence: TGTGCCAGCAGCGTATTAGAGGGAAGGAACACTGAAGCTTTCTTT.

V is TRBV5-1 and J is TRBJ1-2, with 7 bases identical to TRBD1. J lost 1 base, V lost 0 bases, and 6 bases had no gene match. From germline, CDR1 is SGHRS and CDR2 YFSETQ. The CDR3 runs 16 residues. CDR3 sequence (DNA): TGCGCCAGCAGCTTGGCCTTAGGGACAGTTAACTATGGCTACACCTTC. It translates to CASSLALGTVNYGYTF.

The J gene is TRBJ2-3, the V gene TRBV24-1; TRBD1 agrees at 8 bases. After removal of 4 bases from V and 6 bases from J, the junction contained 8 bases not matched to a gene. CDR1 and CDR2 (germline): KGHDR, SFDVKD. The CDR3 has 15 amino acids. Written as DNA, the CDR3 is TGTGCCACCAGTGACCCTAGGACAGGGAGGGATACGCAGTATTTT. The encoded protein is CATSDPRTGRDTQYF.

The V call is TRBV6-5, the J call TRBJ2-7; D call uncertain. The V end lost 0 bases, the J end lost 6 bases, and 12 bases lay between the germline ends. This CDR3 contains 14 residues. The germline CDR1 and CDR2 sequences are MNHEY and SVGAGI. The CDR3 DNA follows: TGTGCCAGCAGTTACTCCGGGTGGCTTGGCGAGCAGTACTTC. This encodes CASSYSGWLGEQYF.

The chain has TRBV6-5 and TRBJ1-1; no firm D call. The CDR3 covers 13 residues. In germline, CDR1 is MNHEY, CDR2 SVGAGI. Trimming stripped 4 bases from V and 0 bases from J, with 6 bases between. The CDR3, as DNA: TGTGCCAGCAGTTTAGACTTGAACACTGAAGCTTTCTTT. It translates to CASSLDLNTEAFF.

The chain links TRBV15 to TRBJ2-1, with TRBD1 identical over 10 bases. The V segment lost 8 bases and the J segment 5 bases; nucleotides outside the gene matches: 6. CDR1 and CDR2 from the germline V gene are LNHNV and YYDKDF (reference sequence). This CDR3 contains 14 residues. The CDR3 sequence is CATQPGTGDNEQFF. The CDR3 DNA reads TGTGCCACCCAACCCGGGACAGGGGACAATGAGCAGTTCTTC.

The chain recombines TRBV2 with TRBJ1-2; TRBD1 agrees at 7 bases. Germline V lookup: CDR1 SNHLY, CDR2 FYNNEI. The CDR3 is 15 residues long. Losses at the gene ends were 9 bases for V and 1 base for J; bases not matched to a gene: 11. The CDR3 loop is CASARGSGGNYGYTF. In DNA form, the CDR3 reads TGTGCCAGTGCAAGGGGGTCAGGGGGTAACTATGGCTACACCTTC.

The rearrangement links TRBV13 to TRBJ1-3; D not resolved. CDR3 size: 16 residues. Germline lookup yields CDR1 PRHDT and CDR2 FYEKMQ (reference sequence). Trimming cost V 4 bases and J 3 bases, with 16 bases left between them. The CDR3 is CASSSRGREGGNTIYF. CDR3 sequence (DNA): TGTGCCAGCAGCTCCCGAGGGAGGGAGGGTGGAAACACCATATATTTT.

V and J are TRBV28 and TRBJ1-3; 8 bases match TRBD1. CDR1 and CDR2 (germline): MDHEN, SYDVKM. J was trimmed by 3 bases and V by 5 bases; bases with no gene match: 3. The CDR3 covers 14 residues. DNA for the CDR3: TGTGCCAGCAGTCCAGGGGGCTTTGGAAACACCATATATTTT. Its translation is CASSPGGFGNTIYF.

The CDR3 region is CASSISRDNQPQHF. As DNA, the CDR3 is TGTGCCAGTAGTATAAGCAGGGACAATCAGCCCCAGCATTTT. The chain links TRBV19 to TRBJ1-5, with a weak D call TRBD1 (5 bases). Trimming removed 2 bases from V and 3 bases from J, with 8 bases in between. Germline CDR1 reads LNHDA; CDR2 reads SQIVND (reference sequence). This CDR3 has 14 amino acids.

This chain uses TRBV5-8 with TRBJ1-4; 8 nucleotides agree with TRBD1. The CDR3 runs 17 residues. The V and J ends lost 2 bases and 0 bases, in that order; junction bases with no gene match: 6. CDR1 and CDR2 from the germline V gene are SGHTS and YDEGEE. The chain's CDR3 is CASSLLTGGSTNEKLFF. DNA for the CDR3: TGTGCCAGCAGCTTACTTACAGGGGGTTCAACTAATGAAAAACTGTTTTTT.

This clone has a single count. The rearrangement joins TRBV7-3 to TRBJ1-2; D remains ambiguous. The germline CDR1 and CDR2 sequences are SGHTA and FQGTGA. The ends were cut back, 0 bases at V and 4 bases at J, with 15 bases in the middle. The CDR3 has 16 residues. The chain's CDR3 is CASSLTRLEARYGYTF. As DNA, the CDR3 is TGTGCCAGCAGCTTAACGCGTTTGGAGGCCCGCTATGGCTACACCTTC.

This sequence joins TRBV14 and TRBJ1-1; D is perhaps TRBD1 (5 bases). Trimming stripped 4 bases from V and 7 bases from J, with 10 bases between. Germline CDR1 and CDR2: SGHDN and FVKESK. The CDR3 sequence is 12 residues long. CDR3 DNA: TGTGCCAGCAGCCTCACGGGGGGTGAAGCTTTCTTT. It specifies CASSLTGGEAFF. Using reference TRBV14 and TRBJ1-1 for the parts outside the CDR3, the full variable domain is EAGVTQFPSHSVIEKGQTVTLRCDPISGHDNLYWYRRVMGKEIKFLLHFVKESKQDESGMPNNRFLAERTGGTYSTLKVQPAELEDSGVYFCASSLTGGEAFFGQGTRLTVV.

This chain uses TRBV19 with TRBJ1-2; 11 nucleotides line up with TRBD1. V lost 6 bases, J lost 5 bases, and 5 bases stayed unmatched. Germline-derived CDR1 and CDR2 are LNHDA and SQIVND (reference sequence). CDR3 size: 14 residues. The CDR3 bases are TGTGCCAGTAGCCCCGGGACAGGGGGATATGGCTACACCTTC. It yields the protein CASSPGTGGYGYTF. Based on the CDR3 plus reference TRBV19 and TRBJ1-2, the full variable domain is DGGITQSPKYLFRKEGQNVTLSCEQNLNHDAMYWYRQDPGQGLRLIYYSQIVNDFQKGDIAEGYSVSREKKESFPLTVTSAQKNPTAFYLCASSPGTGGYGYTFGSGTRLTVV.

The chain links TRBV19 to TRBJ1-2; 9 bases map to TRBD1. Germline V gene data show CDR1 as LNHDA and CDR2 as SQIVND (reference sequence). With V trimmed by 5 bases and J by 2 bases, 12 bases remained unmatched. CDR3 length: 17 amino acids. CDR3 DNA: TGTGCCAGTAGTCCAGCCGGGACAGGGCCCCGAAACTATGGCTACACCTTC. This gives the protein CASSPAGTGPRNYGYTF.